The 23 T cell receptor beta chains reported below all come from one sample, sequenced in a study of shared T cell receptors in the human thymus. Generated by immunoSEQ multiplex PCR, the TCRdb table keeps only in-frame clones and is missing some. The repertoire consists of 720,000 or so clones, with approximately 83% occurring once and the leading ten covering 0.0095% to 0.011%. These sequences were also reported in another study, on human thymus T cells.

Sequences were obtained from thymocytes. The source of these receptors is a girl less than two years old with a congenital heart defect.

This chain joins TRBV6-1 and TRBJ2-7, with 9 bases matching TRBD1. The V segment lost 8 bases and the J segment 5 bases; nucleotides outside the gene matches: 4. CDR3 size: 12 residues. From germline, CDR1 is MNHNS and CDR2 SASEGT. The CDR3, as DNA: TGTGCCAGCCGGGACAGGGCCCACGAGCAGTACTTC. It yields the protein CASRDRAHEQYF.

The chain combines TRBV5-1 with TRBJ2-5; D is possibly TRBD2 (5 bases). V lost 4 bases, J lost 6 bases, and 16 bases lay in between. Per germline, CDR1 SGHRS and CDR2 YFSETQ. The CDR3 length is 14 residues. CDR3 nucleotides: TGCGCCAGCAGCACTACTAGGGTAGGGAAGACCCAGTACTTC. This codes for CASSTTRVGKTQYF. Full variable domain (missing parts from reference TRBV5-1 and TRBJ2-5): KAGVTQTPRYLIKTRGQQVTLSCSPISGHRSVSWYQQTPGQGLQFLFEYFSETQRNKGNFPGRFSGRQFSNSRSEMNVSTLELGDSALYLCASSTTRVGKTQYFGPGTRLLVL.

This chain connects TRBV15 to TRBJ1-5, with 7 bases matching TRBD1. This CDR3 has 16 residues. V lost 2 bases to trimming and J lost 6 bases; unmatched junction nucleotides: 10. Germline V gene lookup returns CDR1 LNHNV and CDR2 YYDKDF (reference sequence). CDR3 coding DNA: TGTGCCACCAGCAGATTCCGACAGGGTTGGGGTCAGCCCCAGCATTTT. This translates into CATSRFRQGWGQPQHF.

The genes are TRBV5-1 and TRBJ1-1; tentatively, D is TRBD1 (6 bases). The germline V gene encodes CDR1 SGHRS and CDR2 YFSETQ. CDR3 length: 15 residues. V lost 7 bases and J lost 1, with 17 bases in between. The CDR3 sequence: CASGTGKQGNTEAFF. The CDR3 DNA reads as TGCGCCAGCGGGACCGGCAAACAGGGGAACACTGAAGCTTTCTTT.

The genes are TRBV7-2 and TRBJ2-1; TRBD2 matches 10 bases. The CDR3 consists of 16 residues. Unmatched junction bases numbered 14, after V lost 1 base and J lost 14 bases. CDR1 SGHTA and CDR2 FQGNSA come from the germline V gene. CDR3 DNA sequence: TGTGCCAGCAGCTTAGTAGGCAGCGGGGGGGGGTTATTTAAGTTCTTC. Its translation: CASSLVGSGGGLFKFF.

This sequence joins TRBV6-4 and TRBJ2-2; 8 bases are a match to TRBD2. J was trimmed by 4 bases and V by 3 bases; bases with no gene match: 4. Per germline, CDR1 MRHNA and CDR2 SNTAGT. The CDR3 sequence is 15 residues long. CDR3 coding DNA: TGTGCCAGCAGTGATTTCGCGGGGGGCACCGGGGAGCTGTTTTTT. Protein product: CASSDFAGGTGELFF.

This chain joins TRBV2 and TRBJ1-2; D not certain. Germline V gives CDR1 SNHLY, CDR2 FYNNEI. Trimming took 10 bases from V and 3 from J, leaving 15 bases between them. The length of the CDR3 is 13 residues. Here the CDR3 reads CANKVRAHYGYTF. CDR3 bases: TGTGCCAACAAGGTGCGGGCCCACTATGGCTACACCTTC. Looking up the rest from reference TRBV2 and TRBJ1-2 gives the full variable domain: EPEVTQTPSHQVTQMGQEVILRCVPISNHLYFYWYRQILGQKVEFLVSFYNNEISEKSEIFDDQFSVERPDGSNFTLKIRSTKLEDSAMYFCANKVRAHYGYTFGSGTRLTVV.

This chain joins TRBV25-1 and TRBJ1-6; no firm D call. This CDR3 has 14 residues. The germline gives CDR1 MGHDK, CDR2 SYGVNS. Trimming removed 2 bases at V and 8 bases at J, with 10 bases between. The CDR3 DNA reads TGTGCCAGCAGTGAAACGGGGATAGATTCACCCCTCCACTTT. Encoded protein: CASSETGIDSPLHF.

V and J are TRBV7-2 and TRBJ1-6, with TRBD1 matching 10 bases. CDR3 length equals 19 residues. CDR1 and CDR2 from the germline V gene are SGHTA and FQGNSA. V trimming: 8 bases; J trimming: 3 bases; junction bases outside the gene matches: 16. CDR3: CASRPGDRGSSFYNSPLHF. In DNA, the CDR3 is TGTGCCAGCCGCCCTGGGGACAGGGGATCCTCCTTCTATAATTCACCCCTCCACTTT.

The chain joins TRBV2 to TRBJ2-4, with 10 bases matching TRBD2. CDR3 length: 19 residues. Trimming took 2 bases from V and 0 from J; bases not matched to a gene: 10. Germline V CDR1 and CDR2: SNHLY, FYNNEI. The CDR3 spells CASSEPSGGALKAKNIQYF. CDR3 DNA: TGTGCCAGCAGTGAACCAAGCGGGGGGGCCCTTAAAGCCAAAAACATTCAGTACTTC.

The genes are TRBV11-2 and TRBJ2-1, with a weak D call TRBD1 (6 bases). The CDR3 is 17 amino acids. In germline, CDR1 is SGHAT, CDR2 FQNNGV. V lost 4 bases and J lost 4, with 20 bases in between. The CDR3 sequence is CASSSFLVGGSYNEQFF. CDR3 in DNA: TGTGCCAGCAGCTCGTTCTTGGTAGGGGGATCTTACAATGAGCAGTTCTTC.

Only one count was recorded for this clone. The rearrangement links TRBV5-1 to TRBJ1-1; tentative D call: TRBD1 (5 bases). The ends were cut back, 0 bases at V and 7 bases at J, with 22 bases in the middle. In germline, CDR1 is SGHRS, CDR2 YFSETQ. The CDR3 is made up of 17 amino acids. CDR3: CASSLARRRDLYIEAFF. CDR3 DNA: TGCGCCAGCAGCTTGGCCCGTCGCCGGGACTTATACATTGAAGCTTTCTTT. Full variable domain (rest looked up from reference TRBV5-1 and TRBJ1-1): KAGVTQTPRYLIKTRGQQVTLSCSPISGHRSVSWYQQTPGQGLQFLFEYFSETQRNKGNFPGRFSGRQFSNSRSEMNVSTLELGDSALYLCASSLARRRDLYIEAFFGQGTRLTVV.

This clone was detected a few times. This chain connects TRBV5-5 to TRBJ2-7, with TRBD1 as a possible D gene (6 bases). V lost 4 bases, J lost 6 bases, and 17 bases lay in between. CDR3 size: 14 residues. Germline V gene data show CDR1 as SGHKS and CDR2 as YYEKEE (reference sequence). CDR3 in amino acids: CASSLLWDTSEQYF. The CDR3 DNA follows: TGTGCCAGCAGCCTTCTATGGGACACATCCGAGCAGTACTTC.

The chain links TRBV5-6 to TRBJ2-7, with a weak D call TRBD2 (7 bases). The CDR3 has 15 residues. V shed 1 base and J shed 3 bases, with 14 bases lying between them. The germline V gene encodes CDR1 SGHDT and CDR2 YYEEEE. CDR3 region: CASSLRAGADYEQYF. The CDR3 region has the DNA TGTGCCAGCAGCTTGCGGGCGGGGGCCGACTACGAGCAGTACTTC. The full variable domain, completed using reference TRBV5-6 and TRBJ2-7, is DAGVTQSPTHLIKTRGQQVTLRCSPKSGHDTVSWYQQALGQGPQFIFQYYEEEERQRGNFPDRFSGHQFPNYSSELNVNALLLGDSALYLCASSLRAGADYEQYFGPGTRLTVT.

The chain has TRBV14 and TRBJ2-3; TRBD2 agrees at 12 bases. Germline CDR1 is SGHDN and CDR2 is FVKESK. The V and J ends lost 4 bases and 2 bases, in that order; junction bases with no gene match: 10. The CDR3 extends over 18 amino acids. CDR3: CASSLKDRLAGDTDTQYF. The CDR3 coding sequence is TGTGCCAGCAGCCTGAAAGATCGACTAGCGGGGGACACAGATACGCAGTATTTT. The entire variable domain, with the rest obtained from reference TRBV14 and TRBJ2-3, is as follows: EAGVTQFPSHSVIEKGQTVTLRCDPISGHDNLYWYRRVMGKEIKFLLHFVKESKQDESGMPNNRFLAERTGGTYSTLKVQPAELEDSGVYFCASSLKDRLAGDTDTQYFGPGTRLTVL.

The chain recombines TRBV4-3 with TRBJ1-4; 7 bases line up with TRBD1. This CDR3 is built from 18 residues. Germline-derived CDR1 and CDR2 are LGHNA and YSLEER. With 1 base clipped from V and 6 bases from J, the junction kept 14 bases outside the gene matches. The CDR3, as DNA: TGCGCCAGCAGCCAAGGCGCATGCCCCGACAGGGCTGATGAAAAACTGTTTTTT. Translating gives CASSQGACPDRADEKLFF.

The table lists this clone with a count of one. The chain recombines TRBV28 with TRBJ2-7, with 8 bases identical to TRBD1. Germline CDR1 MDHEN, CDR2 SYDVKM. The V gene end was trimmed by 5 bases and the J gene end by 2 bases; junction bases not matched to a gene: 5. The CDR3 has 14 residues. DNA for the CDR3: TGTGCCAGCAGTCGACAGGGGAATGCCTACGAGCAGTACTTC. Protein: CASSRQGNAYEQYF. Based on the CDR3 plus reference TRBV28 and TRBJ2-7, the full variable domain is DVKVTQSSRYLVKRTGEKVFLECVQDMDHENMFWYRQDPGLGLRLIYFSYDVKMKEKGDIPEGYSVSREKKERFSLILESASTNQTSMYLCASSRQGNAYEQYFGPGTRLTVT.

The V call is TRBV27, the J call TRBJ1-5; 8 nucleotides agree with TRBD1. The CDR3 runs to 17 residues. Trimming cost V 8 bases and J 5 bases; bases outside gene matches: 17. Germline CDR1 is MNHEY and CDR2 is SMNVEV (reference sequence). CDR3 residues: CASAVQRRTGIYQPQHF. CDR3 coding DNA: TGTGCCAGCGCGGTTCAGAGACGGACAGGGATCTATCAGCCCCAGCATTTT.

This chain uses TRBV6-5 with TRBJ2-5, with unresolved D. The DNA end lines up better with TRBJ2-7; the J call may be wrong. This CDR3 comprises 15 residues. CDR1 and CDR2 (germline): MNHEY, SVGAGI. The CDR3 region is CASSYAQAYSYEQYF. The DNA for the CDR3 is TGTGCCAGCAGTTACGCCCAGGCTTACTCCTACGAGCAGTACTTC.

This clone appeared a few times. This chain connects TRBV10-2 to TRBJ1-1; D gene unclear. The CDR3 is 11 residues long. Trimming took 11 bases from V and 11 from J, leaving 18 bases between them. Germline V gives CDR1 WSHSY, CDR2 SAAADI. The DNA for the CDR3 is TGCGCCGTCCTCGCTGGGGAGCGGGCTTTCTTT. Its translation: CAVLAGERAFF.

This chain uses TRBV7-9 with TRBJ1-1, with TRBD1 matching 7 bases. This CDR3 region has 16 residues. The germline CDR1 and CDR2 sequences are SEHNR and FQNEAQ (reference sequence). Trimming took 7 bases from V and 1 from J; bases not matched to a gene: 12. CDR3 nucleotide sequence: TGTGCCAGCATCCCAGGGCAGGGGGGACCGAACACTGAAGCTTTCTTT. Protein sequence: CASIPGQGGPNTEAFF.

The chain links TRBV4-3 to TRBJ2-1, with TRBD2 identical over 7 bases. The CDR3 runs 13 residues. CDR1 LGHNA and CDR2 YSLEER come from the germline V gene. J gave up 8 bases and V 4 bases, and 5 bases lay outside the gene matches. The CDR3 DNA sequence: TGCGCCAGCAGCCCGAGCGGGGCTGATGAGCAGTTCTTC. Protein sequence: CASSPSGADEQFF.

The rearrangement links TRBV7-8 to TRBJ2-1; TRBD2 agrees at 9 bases. The CDR3 has 16 amino acids. The trim removed 6 bases at V and 0 bases at J, leaving 6 bases unmatched. Germline values: CDR1 SGHVS, CDR2 FQNEAQ. The CDR3 spells CASSPSGEGSYNEQFF. DNA of the CDR3: TGTGCCAGCAGTCCTAGCGGGGAAGGCTCCTACAATGAGCAGTTCTTC.